This T cell receptor (beta chain) was sequenced for a study of neurological immune-mediated disorders. As for time point: longitudinal time-point 3. Healthy controls were blood bank volunteers in Maryland, USA. By sample share, this clonotype is medium-sized. Antigen specificity is unknown. The CDR3 runs to 13 residues. Germline V CDR1 and CDR2: LNHNV, YYDKDF (reference sequence). Trimming removed 0 bases from V and 11 bases from J, with 13 bases in between. Whole-study results and caveats: CDR3 amino acid sequences of expanded clones were not shared across subjects, a result suggesting private repertoires in all groups. It was HTLV-1-associated myelopathy that showed the most TCR clonal expansion, while multiple sclerosis showed the least, falling below healthy controls.

The cDNA came from 5'RACE with 10-nucleotide random UMIs. TCRdb itself ran the 5' RACE reads through MiXCR, one entry per CDR3 protein. The sample records more than 50,000 distinct CDR3 sequences, 7% to 10% being singletons. The receptor comes from a woman in her thirties or forties in good health. Sequences were obtained from PBMCs. This rearrangement joins TRBV15 to TRBJ1-1; D call uncertain. CDR3 nucleotides: TGTGCCACCAGCAGAGATAAGGGTCTCCAGGCTTTCTTT. Residues: CATSRDKGLQAFF.